The 29 T cell receptor beta chains below all came from one sample that was sequenced in a study of CD8 T cells in Susac syndrome. The RNA, about 0.45 to 1 ug, was put through reverse transcription using random hexamers. TCRdb re-called the immunoSEQ multiplex PCR reads through MiXCR, storing one row per CDR3 protein. The sample contains roughly 130,000 distinct CDR3 sequences, roughly 96% of which appear only once. Sequences were obtained from CD4+ T cells from PBMCs. These receptors all stem from a human donor with multiple sclerosis.

The V and J genes are TRBV4-2 and TRBJ2-6; weak D call: TRBD2 (6 bases). Between the trimmed V and J ends, which lost 1 base and 2 bases, there was a span of 9 bases. CDR1 and CDR2 from the germline V gene are LGHNA and YNFKEQ. CDR3 length: 16 residues. The CDR3 nucleotides are TGTGCCAGCAGCCAAGCCGGCGGGGCTGGGGCCAACGTCCTGACTTTC. Translated: CASSQAGGAGANVLTF.

This clonotype is a singleton in its sample. This CDR3 reads CASRNRDRVNEQYF. CDR3 bases: TGTGCCAGCAGAAACCGGGACAGGGTGAACGAGCAGTACTTC. V usage is TRBV27 and J usage is TRBJ2-7; 9 nucleotides agree with TRBD1. V shed 6 bases and J 5 bases; nucleotides not matched to a gene: 8. Germline CDR1 is MNHEY and CDR2 is SMNVEV (reference sequence). The CDR3 extends over 14 amino acids.

The J gene is TRBJ1-1, the V gene TRBV3-1; TRBD1 aligns across 7 bases. The CDR3 loop spans 12 amino acids. CDR1 is LGHDT, CDR2 YNNKEL, per germline (reference sequence). V gave up 10 bases and J gave up 3 bases; unmatched junction bases: 5. Here the CDR3 reads CATQGQYTEAFF. The CDR3 region has the DNA TGTGCCACACAGGGGCAATACACTGAAGCTTTCTTT.

This clonotype was picked up a small number of times. This chain joins TRBV28 and TRBJ2-1; the match to TRBD2 covers 11 bases. The CDR3 has 15 amino acids. The junction had 6 bases not matched to a gene; V was cut back by 6 bases and J by 5 bases. Looked up from germline, CDR1 is MDHEN and CDR2 is SYDVKM. CDR3 sequence: CASRTTSGRNNEQFF. The CDR3, as DNA: TGTGCCAGCAGGACTACTAGCGGGAGAAACAATGAGCAGTTCTTC.

This clonotype showed up just once. V is TRBV6-6 and J is TRBJ1-3; TRBD1 might be the D (5 bases). The CDR3 length is 14 residues. Trimming pared 4 bases from V and 4 bases from J, leaving 11 bases between. CDR1 MNHNY and CDR2 SVGAGI come from the germline V gene (reference sequence). CDR3 bases: TGTGCCAGCAGTTTCGGGGGTCGCGGAAACACCATATATTTT. Protein sequence: CASSFGGRGNTIYF.

V and J are TRBV7-2 and TRBJ2-7; no reliable D call. The germline gives CDR1 SGHTA, CDR2 FQGNSA. The V end lost 5 bases, the J end lost 3 bases, and 11 bases lay between the germline ends. This CDR3 is 13 amino acids long. The CDR3 nucleotides read TGTGCCAGCAGCCATGACACACTCTACGAGCAGTACTTC. Its translation is CASSHDTLYEQYF.

The chain links TRBV20-1 to TRBJ1-5, with D possibly matching TRBD1 (5 bases). The germline V gene has CDR1 DFQATT and CDR2 SNEGSKA (reference sequence). V was cut by 5 bases and J by 5 bases, with 13 bases left in between. The CDR3 runs 13 residues. As DNA, the CDR3 is TGCAGTGCTGGATTGACAGAGGATCAGCCCCAGCATTTT. Translated: CSAGLTEDQPQHF.

This chain joins TRBV9 and TRBJ1-3, with 7 bases matching TRBD1. Germline V gives CDR1 SGDLS, CDR2 YYNGEE. V was pared by 4 bases and J by 7 bases, with 5 bases of the junction left unmatched. The CDR3 totals 13 residues. In nucleotides, the CDR3 is TGTGCCAGCAGCCCGGACAGGCGCAACACCATATATTTT. It translates to CASSPDRRNTIYF.

The chain links TRBV14 to TRBJ2-6; 8 bases align to TRBD1. The germline V gene encodes CDR1 SGHDN and CDR2 FVKESK. The J segment lost 4 bases and the V segment lost 3 bases, leaving 5 bases of the junction unmatched. CDR3 length: 16 residues. CDR3 nucleotides: TGTGCCAGCAGCCAGAAGACAGGGGCCGGGGCCAACGTCCTGACTTTC. Translation gives CASSQKTGAGANVLTF.

The V and J genes are TRBV12-5 and TRBJ2-1; 9 bases are shared with TRBD1. The CDR3 sequence is 15 residues long. Unmatched junction bases numbered 8, after V lost 5 bases and J lost 6 bases. The germline V gene encodes CDR1 LGHNT and CDR2 FRNRAP. CDR3 sequence reads: CASGPPGTGINEQFF. In DNA form, the CDR3 reads TGTGCTAGTGGTCCTCCCGGGACAGGGATCAATGAGCAGTTCTTC.

The J gene is TRBJ2-1, the V gene TRBV24-1, with a weak D call TRBD1 (5 bases). This CDR3 has 13 residues. Germline assignment: CDR1 KGHDR and CDR2 SFDVKD. The ends were cut back, 7 bases at V and 5 bases at J, with 11 bases in the middle. The CDR3: CATRSGHHNEQFF. The CDR3 nucleotides read TGTGCCACCAGATCAGGACATCACAATGAGCAGTTCTTC.

The rearrangement links TRBV28 to TRBJ1-1, with TRBD1 matching 9 bases. Germline V lookup: CDR1 MDHEN, CDR2 SYDVKM. The CDR3 is 14 amino acids. J lost 3 bases, V lost 5 bases, and 4 bases had no gene match. In DNA form, the CDR3 reads TGTGCCAGCAGTCCCGGGACAGGGTACACTGAAGCTTTCTTT. It codes for CASSPGTGYTEAFF.

The chain joins TRBV7-2 to TRBJ1-1; D may be TRBD1 (5 bases). The CDR3 consists of 14 residues. CDR1 SGHTA and CDR2 FQGNSA come from the germline V gene. Between the trimmed V and J ends, which lost 5 bases and 4 bases, there was a span of 14 bases. The chain's CDR3 is CASSPHLGPTEAFF. CDR3 bases: TGTGCCAGCAGCCCTCACCTGGGGCCCACTGAAGCTTTCTTT.

V and J are TRBV4-3 and TRBJ1-1; D gene uncertain. The germline V gene encodes CDR1 LGHNA and CDR2 YSLEER. The CDR3 has 13 residues. The V gene lost 2 bases and the J gene lost 0 bases, with 4 bases spanning the gap. The CDR3 reads CASSQIMNTEAFF. The CDR3 region has the DNA TGCGCCAGCAGCCAAATCATGAACACTGAAGCTTTCTTT.

There are a few counts of this clonotype. The V gene is TRBV30, the J gene TRBJ2-7, with D hard to call. The V and J ends lost 0 bases and 3 bases respectively, with 9 bases between them. From germline, CDR1 is GTSNPN and CDR2 SVGIG (reference sequence). The length of the CDR3 is 13 residues. CDR3 coding DNA: TGTGCCTGGAGTGTTAACAGTGGCTACGAGCAGTACTTC. It specifies CAWSVNSGYEQYF. Full variable domain (outside the CDR3, taken from reference TRBV30 and TRBJ2-7): SQTIHQWPATLVQPVGSPLSLECTVEGTSNPNLYWYRQAAGRGLQLLFYSVGIGQISSEVPQNLSASRPQDRQFILSSKKLLLSDSGFYLCAWSVNSGYEQYFGPGTRLTVT.

The V gene is TRBV27, the J gene TRBJ2-2; TRBD1 agrees at 11 bases. The CDR3 consists of 15 residues. The germline CDR1 and CDR2 sequences are MNHEY and SMNVEV (reference sequence). The J segment lost 6 bases and the V segment lost 6 bases, leaving 6 bases of the junction unmatched. The CDR3 DNA reads TGTGCCAGCAGAACCGGGACAGGGGGTTCCGGGGAGCTGTTTTTT. This translates into CASRTGTGGSGELFF.

A remark on this clonotype: The conserved final phenylalanine or tryptophan is absent from the CDR3, which likely points to a read error. It is unclear where the CDR3 begins or ends on the DNA, so no DNA is shown, and the CDR3 is as TCRdb lists it. The chain employs TRBV20-1 and TRBJ2-1; whether TRBD1, the table's D call, matches the DNA was not checked. From its first to its last residue, the CDR3 has 11 amino acids. CDR1 is DFQATT, CDR2 SNEGSKA, per germline (reference sequence). The chain's CDR3 is CSARDTDRALI.

This clonotype was detected only once. The chain has TRBV12-3 or TRBV12-4 and TRBJ2-5; D not certain. This CDR3 contains 14 residues. V dropped 6 bases and J dropped 1 base, with 12 bases sitting between them. The CDR3 DNA reads as TGTGCCAGCAGCCCCCGTAACTTCCAAGAGACCCAGTACTTC. As protein: CASSPRNFQETQYF.

The V and J genes are TRBV5-1 and TRBJ2-2, with 14 bases lining up with TRBD2. Germline V gene data show CDR1 as SGHRS and CDR2 as YFSETQ. The CDR3 is 19 amino acids. V shed 4 bases and J 1 base; nucleotides not matched to a gene: 9. As DNA, the CDR3 is TGCGCCAGCAGCGTGACGGGACTAGCGGGGGCCGGGAACACCGGGGAGCTGTTTTTT. Protein: CASSVTGLAGAGNTGELFF.

The chain links TRBV20-1 to TRBJ2-5; 7 nucleotides agree with TRBD2. The CDR3 extends over 13 amino acids. Trimming removed 1 base from V and 5 bases from J; junction bases left unmatched: 4. Germline CDR1 and CDR2: DFQATT and SNEGSKA (reference sequence). CDR3 coding DNA: TGCAGTGCTAGAGCTCAGCGGGGCGAGACCCAGTACTTC. Its translation: CSARAQRGETQYF.

The chain uses TRBV5-1 and TRBJ2-2, with TRBD1 identical over 8 bases. Per germline, CDR1 SGHRS and CDR2 YFSETQ. After removal of 2 bases from V and 6 bases from J, the junction contained 0 bases not matched to a gene. The CDR3 is 13 residues long. CDR3 coding DNA: TGCGCCAGCAGCTTACAGGGGGCCGGGGAGCTGTTTTTT. Residues: CASSLQGAGELFF.

The chain joins TRBV6-5 to TRBJ1-5; D gene ambiguous. The germline V gene has CDR1 MNHEY and CDR2 SVGAGI. There are 13 residues in the CDR3. Trimming removed 5 bases from V and 5 bases from J, with 10 bases in between. CDR3 region: CASSTSVDQPQHF. Here the CDR3 DNA reads TGTGCCAGCAGTACTAGTGTGGATCAGCCCCAGCATTTT.

V is TRBV12-3 or TRBV12-4 and J is TRBJ1-4, with no clear D. The CDR3 has 11 residues. V was cut by 6 bases and J by 8 bases, with 7 bases left in between. CDR3 nucleotide sequence: TGTGCCAGCAGACGAGGGGAAAAACTGTTTTTT. This encodes CASRRGEKLFF.

This chain uses TRBV14 with TRBJ1-2; tentatively, D is TRBD1 (5 bases). This CDR3 spans 16 amino acids. Per germline, CDR1 SGHDN and CDR2 FVKESK. Trimming pared 0 bases from V and 8 bases from J, leaving 19 bases between. As DNA, the CDR3 is TGTGCCAGCAGCCAAGACCTTCCGGGACCCGGGGGGGGCTACACCTTC. This sequence encodes CASSQDLPGPGGGYTF.

In its sample, this clonotype was seen a few times. The chain employs TRBV28 and TRBJ2-3, with TRBD1 as a possible D gene (5 bases). The CDR3 has 14 amino acids. V was clipped by 3 bases and J by 0 bases, with 7 bases between them. The germline CDR1 and CDR2 sequences are MDHEN and SYDVKM. This CDR3 is CASSLTASTDTQYF. The CDR3 DNA sequence: TGTGCCAGCAGTTTGACAGCTAGCACAGATACGCAGTATTTT.

This CDR3 reads CASSLNGLAASYEQYF. The CDR3 nucleotides read TGTGCCAGCAGCTTAAATGGTCTAGCGGCCTCCTACGAGCAGTACTTC. The chain couples TRBV7-3 to TRBJ2-7, with TRBD2 matching 7 bases. J was trimmed by 0 bases and V by 1 base; bases with no gene match: 6. Per germline, CDR1 SGHTA and CDR2 FQGTGA. CDR3 size: 16 residues.

The chain is built from TRBV6-5 and TRBJ1-1; D ambiguous. The CDR3 covers 13 residues. The V end lost 2 bases, the J end lost 5 bases, and 9 bases lay between the germline ends. CDR1 and CDR2 from the germline V gene are MNHEY and SVGAGI. DNA for the CDR3: TGTGCCAGCAGTTACCTGGGCAGGACTGAAGCTTTCTTT. Protein sequence: CASSYLGRTEAFF.

This clonotype is a singleton in its sample. V usage is TRBV20-1 and J usage is TRBJ2-5; a weak D match, TRBD2 (6 bases). Germline CDR1 DFQATT, CDR2 SNEGSKA (reference sequence). Trimming left V 1 base short and J 3 bases short, with 12 bases between. The CDR3 has 14 amino acids. The CDR3 loop reads CSARGDSGKETQYF. CDR3 nucleotide sequence: TGCAGTGCTAGAGGGGACTCAGGAAAAGAGACCCAGTACTTC.

This clonotype was seen once. The chain recombines TRBV11-2 with TRBJ2-3; 8 bases map to TRBD1. This CDR3 contains 17 residues. Germline V CDR1 and CDR2: SGHAT, FQNNGV. V lost 5 bases to trimming and J lost 1 base; unmatched junction nucleotides: 11. The CDR3 DNA reads TGTGCCAGCAGCCGCGAGGGGACAGGCCTCCGCACAGATACGCAGTATTTT. Protein: CASSREGTGLRTDTQYF.